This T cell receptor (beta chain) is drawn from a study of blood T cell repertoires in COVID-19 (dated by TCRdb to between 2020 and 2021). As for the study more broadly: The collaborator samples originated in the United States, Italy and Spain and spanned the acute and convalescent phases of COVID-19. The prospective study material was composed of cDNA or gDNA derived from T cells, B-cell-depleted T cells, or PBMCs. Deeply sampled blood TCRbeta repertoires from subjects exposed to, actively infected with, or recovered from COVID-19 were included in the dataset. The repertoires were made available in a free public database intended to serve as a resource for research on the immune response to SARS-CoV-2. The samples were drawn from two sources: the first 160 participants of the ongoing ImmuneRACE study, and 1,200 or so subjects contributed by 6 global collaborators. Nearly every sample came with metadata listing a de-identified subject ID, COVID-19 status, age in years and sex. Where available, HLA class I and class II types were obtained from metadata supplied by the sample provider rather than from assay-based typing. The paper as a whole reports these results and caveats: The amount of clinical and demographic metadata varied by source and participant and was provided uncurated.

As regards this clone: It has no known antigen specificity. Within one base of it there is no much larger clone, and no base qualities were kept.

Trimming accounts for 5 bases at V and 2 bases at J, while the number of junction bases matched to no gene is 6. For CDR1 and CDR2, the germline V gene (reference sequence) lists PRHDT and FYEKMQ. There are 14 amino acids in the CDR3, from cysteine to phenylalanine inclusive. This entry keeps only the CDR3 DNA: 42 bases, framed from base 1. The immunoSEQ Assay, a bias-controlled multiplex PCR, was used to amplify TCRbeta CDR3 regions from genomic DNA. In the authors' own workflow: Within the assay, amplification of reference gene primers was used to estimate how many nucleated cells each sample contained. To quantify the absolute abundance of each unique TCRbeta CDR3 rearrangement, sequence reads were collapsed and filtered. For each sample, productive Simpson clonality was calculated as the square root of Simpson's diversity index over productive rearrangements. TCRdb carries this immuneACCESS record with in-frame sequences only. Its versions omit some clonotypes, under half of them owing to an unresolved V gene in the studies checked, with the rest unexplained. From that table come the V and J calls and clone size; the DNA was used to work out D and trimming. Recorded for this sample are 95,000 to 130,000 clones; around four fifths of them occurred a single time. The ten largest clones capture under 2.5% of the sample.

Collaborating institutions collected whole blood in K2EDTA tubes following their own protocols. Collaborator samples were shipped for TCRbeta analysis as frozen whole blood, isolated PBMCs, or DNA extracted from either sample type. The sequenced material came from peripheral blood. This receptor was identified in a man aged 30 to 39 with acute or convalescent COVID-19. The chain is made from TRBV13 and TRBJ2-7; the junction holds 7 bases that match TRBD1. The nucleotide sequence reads TGTGCCAGCAGCCCCCGACAGGGCGCCTACGAGCAGTACTTC. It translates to CASSPRQGAYEQYF.